This T cell receptor (beta chain) was found in a study of prognosis after radiotherapy for stage I lung cancer. With respect to this clonotype: One base away lies a much larger clone, so this may be a sequencing read error.

CDR1 SGDLS and CDR2 YYNGEE come from the germline V gene. The CDR3 runs to 15 residues. Using two-round multiplex PCR, the authors amplified TCR beta CDR3 from genomic DNA. First-round PCR employed TRBV- and TRBJ-specific primers for each gene. Via MiXCR, TCRdb re-called the multiplex PCR reads, giving one row per CDR3 protein. The sample lists tens of thousands of distinct CDR3 sequences, around 30% seen once, with about 33% in the top ten. This TCR was sampled from a donor over 45 with non-small cell lung cancer. The starting material was PBMCs, obtained before or after stereotactic body radiation therapy (not recorded which). The chain combines TRBV9 with TRBJ2-6, with D possibly matching TRBD1 (5 bases). The CDR3 sequence is CASSVLSSGANFLTF. CDR3 bases: TGTGCCAGCAGCGTGCTAAGCTCTGGGGCCAACTTCCTGACTTTC.